This T cell receptor beta chain was sequenced for a study of long-term antiretroviral therapy in people with HIV. Samples were assayed with immunoSEQ v3.0 at survey level. Using immunoSEQ multiplex PCR, the repertoire was profiled, and TCRdb retains in-frame clones only, with some absent. In the table there are 25,000 to 30,000 clones, 65% to 85% of which are singletons. The J segment lost 8 bases and the V segment lost 6 bases, leaving 5 bases of the junction unmatched. This CDR3 has 12 residues. Germline-derived CDR1 and CDR2 are MNHEY and SMNVEV (reference sequence). V is TRBV27 and J is TRBJ1-2, with 8 bases aligning to TRBD1. Sequenced material: unsorted PBMCs, taken 3 years after starting antiretroviral therapy. The source of this sequence is a man in his forties or fifties with HIV. CDR3 protein: CASRTGGEGYTF. DNA for the CDR3: TGTGCCAGCAGAACAGGGGGTGAGGGCTACACCTTC.